What follows describes a single T cell receptor beta chain. Its specificity is unknown. These data are taken from a study of T cells after posttransplantation cyclophosphamide. Findings and caveats of the study: Later post-transplant blood repertoires were often dominated by donor CD8+ memory clones. Skin or GI-infiltrating T cells shared few TRB sequences with blood. After PTCy, TRB diversity resembled that of CNI/methotrexate controls.

Repertoires were generated with immunoSEQ multiplex PCR, while TCRdb's copy carries only in-frame clones and drops some. The table lists approximately 29,000 clones, about nine tenths of them singletons. Trimming shortened V by 4 bases and J by 4 bases, and 10 bases separated the two germline ends. The germline gives CDR1 SNHLY, CDR2 FYNNEI. This CDR3 region has 13 residues. Peripheral blood was collected from the related graft donor on the marrow donation day. The chain links TRBV2 to TRBJ1-2, with a tentative D call TRBD1 (5 bases). The TCR originated in a middle-aged man. The sequenced sample consisted of PBMCs. CDR3 nucleotides: TGTGCCAGCAGTGTAGGGGCCCTCTATGGCTACACCTTC. Translated, it gives CASSVGALYGYTF.